This T cell receptor (beta chain) was identified in a study of CD8+ T cells in alopecia areata. RNA was extracted and reverse transcribed into cDNA as the sequencing template. TCRdb's table, derived via immunoSEQ multiplex PCR, lists solely in-frame clones and lacks some. Of under 70,000 clones listed, 90% to 97% were seen once; the top ten hold 20% to 30%. This clone was counted once. This TCR was recovered from a human donor with alopecia areata. The material sequenced was CD8+ T cells sorted from blood, taken at week 0.

The CDR3 DNA reads as TGTGCCAGCAGTTACGAGGCAGGGAAGCATGAAGCTTTCTTT. Protein: CASSYEAGKHEAFF. This chain connects TRBV6-5 to TRBJ1-1; possible D gene TRBD1, 5 bases. Germline V CDR1 and CDR2: MNHEY, SVGAGI. This CDR3 contains 14 residues. V was shortened by 2 bases and J by 7 bases, with 14 bases between the two germline ends.